The source of this T cell receptor beta chain is a study of T cells in localized non-small cell lung cancer. Regarding the study as a whole: Measurement of T cell clonality placed uninvolved adjacent lung highest, above the level in tumor. There was an association of higher blood T cell density with longer overall survival. When the top 100 tumor clones were examined, a median approximately 54 of them also appeared in the adjacent lung, which was paired and uninvolved. The study sequenced only one region of the tumor. As a result, intratumor heterogeneity could not be excluded and remains possible.

Comments on this clone: Its antigen remains unidentified.

Sequencing was performed with immunoSEQ multiplex PCR; in TCRdb, only in-frame clones are kept and a portion is missing. The data show some 82,000 clones, with around three quarters seen just once and roughly a fifth held by the top ten. Trimming cost V 0 bases and J 0 bases, with 10 bases left between them. The germline gives CDR1 LGHNA, CDR2 YNFKEQ. This CDR3 region has 16 residues. The origin of this receptor is a man aged 35-69 years with stage II squamous cell lung carcinoma. The V call is TRBV4-2, the J call TRBJ2-3; no clear D. Here the sequenced sample was PBMCs, taken before any cancer treatment. In DNA form, the CDR3 reads TGTGCCAGCAGCCAAGATTTACCTGTCAGCACAGATACGCAGTATTTT. Protein: CASSQDLPVSTDTQYF.